The TCR beta chain under discussion was sequenced for a study of cytomegalovirus exposure and HLA in healthy donors. Study conclusions and caveats: Cytomegalovirus association was assigned to more than 150 TCR beta chains.

Concerning this clone itself: Its antigen is as yet unknown.

This PCR relied on a set of 60 Vbeta primers and 13 Jbeta primers. Sequencing used immunoSEQ multiplex PCR; TCRdb keeps in-frame clones, though not all of them. The sample holds some 150,000 clones, roughly 79% seen once. The sample taken for sequencing was PBMCs. The TCR originated in a woman aged 25 to 39 in good health and CMV-seropositive.

CDR3 DNA: TGTGCCAGCAGCTTAGCGCTGAGGACAGATACGCAGTATTTT. It is translated as CASSLALRTDTQYF. V and J are TRBV7-6 and TRBJ2-3; D is unresolved. CDR3 length: 14 amino acids. Germline assignment: CDR1 SGHVS and CDR2 FNYEAQ. With 0 bases removed from V and 3 bases from J, the gap between germline ends came to 7 bases.